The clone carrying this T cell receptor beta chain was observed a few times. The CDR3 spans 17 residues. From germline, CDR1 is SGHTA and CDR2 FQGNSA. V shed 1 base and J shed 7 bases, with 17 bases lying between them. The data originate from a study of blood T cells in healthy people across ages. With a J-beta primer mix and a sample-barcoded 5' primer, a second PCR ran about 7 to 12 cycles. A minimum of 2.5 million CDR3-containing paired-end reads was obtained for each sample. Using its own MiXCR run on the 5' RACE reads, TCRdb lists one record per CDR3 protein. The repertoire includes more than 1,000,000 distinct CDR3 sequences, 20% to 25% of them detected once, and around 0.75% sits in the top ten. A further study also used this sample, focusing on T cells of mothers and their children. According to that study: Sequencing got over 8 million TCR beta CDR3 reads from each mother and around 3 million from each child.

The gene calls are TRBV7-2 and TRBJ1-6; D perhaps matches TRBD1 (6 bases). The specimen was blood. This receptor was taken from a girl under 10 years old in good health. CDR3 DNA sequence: TGTGCCAGCAGCTTAGATCAGGGGTTCGAGAGAAATTCACCCCTCCACTTT. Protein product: CASSLDQGFERNSPLHF.